Only a few counts were recorded for the clone carrying this T cell receptor (beta chain). Antigen specificity is unknown. Other DNA variants within this sample encode the same CDR3. Time point: after dendritic cell vaccination, including at tumor progression/relapse. This record comes from a study of glioma-infiltrating T cells after dendritic cell vaccination. Study-level information: Three intradermal dendritic cell vaccine injections were given every two weeks. Whole-study findings and limits: Only a small number of patients had complete blood and tumor samples.

V trimming: 6 bases; J trimming: 2 bases; junction bases outside the gene matches: 1. The CDR3 is made up of 15 amino acids. CDR1 MNHEY and CDR2 SVGAGI come from the germline V gene. Sequencing was performed with immunoSEQ multiplex PCR; in TCRdb, only in-frame clones are kept and a portion is missing. The sample includes 90,000 to 140,000 clones, about 90% of them seen just once. The J gene is TRBJ2-1, the V gene TRBV6-5; 13 nucleotides align to TRBD2. Sequenced material: blood, taken after dendritic cell vaccination. The clonotype was recovered from a human donor with glioblastoma. The CDR3 loop is CASRTSGRAYNEQFF. The CDR3 region has the DNA TGTGCCAGCAGAACTAGCGGGAGGGCCTACAATGAGCAGTTCTTC.